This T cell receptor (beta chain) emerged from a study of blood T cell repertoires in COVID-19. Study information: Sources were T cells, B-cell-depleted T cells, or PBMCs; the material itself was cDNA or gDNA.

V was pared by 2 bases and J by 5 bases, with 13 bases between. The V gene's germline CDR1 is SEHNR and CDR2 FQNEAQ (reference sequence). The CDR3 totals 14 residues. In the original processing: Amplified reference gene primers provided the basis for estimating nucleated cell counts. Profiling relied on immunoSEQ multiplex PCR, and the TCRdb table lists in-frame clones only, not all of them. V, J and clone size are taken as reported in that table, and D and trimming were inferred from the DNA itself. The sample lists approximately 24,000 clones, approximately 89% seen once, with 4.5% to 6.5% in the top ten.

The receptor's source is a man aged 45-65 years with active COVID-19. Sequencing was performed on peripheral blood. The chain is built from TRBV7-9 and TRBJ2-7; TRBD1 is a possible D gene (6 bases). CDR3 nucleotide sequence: TGTGCCAGCAGCTTACCACAGGGTACCAACGAGCAGTACTTC. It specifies CASSLPQGTNEQYF.